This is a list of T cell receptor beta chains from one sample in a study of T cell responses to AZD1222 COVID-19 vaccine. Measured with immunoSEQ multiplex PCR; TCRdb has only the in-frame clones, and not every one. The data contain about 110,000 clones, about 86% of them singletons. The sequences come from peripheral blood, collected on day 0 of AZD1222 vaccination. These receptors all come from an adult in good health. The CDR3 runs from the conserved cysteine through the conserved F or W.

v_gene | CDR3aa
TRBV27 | CASSSLGAQVRDQPQHF
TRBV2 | CASSNRQGRQNSPLHF
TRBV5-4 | CASSLGGQRNQPQHF
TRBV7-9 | CASSLSSEETQYF
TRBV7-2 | CASSFSGYSYNEQFF
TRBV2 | CASSGQENQPQHF
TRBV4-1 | CASSQPSGVNYGYTF
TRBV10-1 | CASSGTWGRDTTSGEYNEQFF
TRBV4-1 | CASRGPTANTEAFF
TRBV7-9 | CASSYRLSDSYGYTF
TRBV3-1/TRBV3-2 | CASSQTGDNQPQHF
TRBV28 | CASSSWDLTRYGNQPQHF
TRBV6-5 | CASSYEQNPYNEQFF
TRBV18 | CASSTSRTGGGEQYF
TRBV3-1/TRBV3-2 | CASSLGQVSSYNSPLHF
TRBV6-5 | CASSYSQGDTIYF
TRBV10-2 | CASSQGWGGSSGANVLTF
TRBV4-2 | CASSQETGRREAFF
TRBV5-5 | CASSLGASLETQYF
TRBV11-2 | CASSLGAGAEAFF
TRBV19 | CASSFDRAGTEAFF
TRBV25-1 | CASKSGTGVFGGYTF
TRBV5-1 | CASSGPGTGLYEQYF
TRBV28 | CASSARQGGNTIYF
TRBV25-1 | CASSERWAGPNTGELFF
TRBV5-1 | CASSLEGQGIDGYTF
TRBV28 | CASSLGDPSGNTIYF
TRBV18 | CASSPLSGNTIYF
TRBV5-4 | CASSLVSDTGELFF
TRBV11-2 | CASSLDGQLGETQYF
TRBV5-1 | CASTGTGFGGETQYF
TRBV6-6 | CASSYSDVDWHQYF
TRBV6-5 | CASSLGPVMNTEAFF
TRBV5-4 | CASSLDQLEGELFF
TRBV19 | CASEGRGEAFF
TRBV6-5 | CASSYSRGGWKDEQYF
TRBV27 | CASSPGGQNYGYTF
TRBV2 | CASSDPGQGAEAFF
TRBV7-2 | CASSLGRSYNEQFF
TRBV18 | CASSPELETDTQYF
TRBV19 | CASSGSASYEQYF